A selection of T cell receptor beta chains follows, all from one sample in a study of CD8+ T cells in alopecia areata. Data came from immunoSEQ multiplex PCR; TCRdb stores just in-frame clones and leaves some out. This table has fewer than 110,000 clones, around 84% appearing once. The material sequenced was CD8+ T cells sorted from blood, taken at week 24, from a patient treated with tofacitinib. The receptor set was obtained from a human donor with alopecia areata. The CDR3 runs from the conserved cysteine through the conserved F or W. The D gene is left open where the match is weak. Only some rows state a clone size, as once, few, many or a class for expanded clones.

clone_size: .; j_call: TRBJ2-3; d_call: .; v_call: TRBV30; cdr3_aa: CAWTTGTSTDTQYF; cdr3_nt: TGTGCCTGGACCACCGGGACTAGCACAGATACGCAGTATTTT
clone_size: .; j_call: TRBJ2-7; d_call: TRBD1; v_call: TRBV5-1; cdr3_aa: CASSLGTGVYEQYF; cdr3_nt: TGCGCCAGCAGCTTAGGGACAGGGGTCTACGAGCAGTACTTC
clone_size: few; j_call: TRBJ2-5; d_call: TRBD1; v_call: TRBV7-9; cdr3_aa: CASSKGQVPQETQYF; cdr3_nt: TGTGCCAGCAGCAAGGGACAGGTCCCGCAAGAGACCCAGTACTTC
clone_size: .; j_call: TRBJ1-2; d_call: .; v_call: TRBV21-1; cdr3_aa: CASSKPGHTNYGYTF; cdr3_nt: TGTGCCAGCAGCAAGCCGGGACACACGAACTATGGCTACACCTTC
clone_size: .; j_call: TRBJ2-5; d_call: .; v_call: TRBV7-9; cdr3_aa: CASQRRGVGETQYF; cdr3_nt: TGTGCCAGCCAACGGCGAGGGGTAGGGGAGACCCAGTACTTC
clone_size: few; j_call: TRBJ1-1; d_call: .; v_call: TRBV20-1; cdr3_aa: CSARDLTGYF; cdr3_nt: TGCAGTGCTAGAGATCTGACAGGTTACTTT
clone_size: .; j_call: TRBJ2-4; d_call: TRBD1; v_call: TRBV4-3; cdr3_aa: CASSQSGQGLLAKNIQYF; cdr3_nt: TGCGCCAGCAGCCAATCAGGACAGGGGTTACTAGCCAAAAACATTCAGTACTTC
clone_size: .; j_call: TRBJ2-7; d_call: .; v_call: TRBV7-2; cdr3_aa: CASSLLAGATSYEQYF; cdr3_nt: TGTGCCAGCAGCTTATTGGCGGGGGCTACCTCCTACGAGCAGTACTTC
clone_size: .; j_call: TRBJ1-1; d_call: TRBD1; v_call: TRBV6-6; cdr3_aa: CATRQGKDTEAFF; cdr3_nt: TGTGCCACGCGACAGGGGAAGGACACTGAAGCTTTCTTT
clone_size: .; j_call: TRBJ1-4; d_call: .; v_call: TRBV4-1; cdr3_aa: CASSHPYEQGQDEKLFF; cdr3_nt: TGCGCCAGCAGCCACCCCTACGAACAGGGACAAGATGAAAAACTGTTTTTT